This T cell receptor beta chain is drawn from a study of cytomegalovirus exposure and HLA in healthy donors. In the study overall: Early on, a data release was issued that held 65 million to 100 million unique TCRs from HLA-typed donors.

This clone was observed a single time. The target antigen is unknown. One end of the junction is discordant with germline, which a read error may explain. PCR used 60 Vbeta primers and 13 Jbeta primers. Method: immunoSEQ multiplex PCR; TCRdb's copy keeps in-frame clones and lacks some. The table includes about 86,000 clones, 70% to 85% detected once. The CDR3 runs 14 residues. Germline values: CDR1 ENHRY, CDR2 SYGVKD. Findings and caveats of the study: It was taken for granted in presence/absence analyses that sequencing depth across donors was roughly uniform.

The clonotype comes from a man in his sixties in good health and CMV-seronegative. The rearrangement uses TRBV10-3 and TRBJ1-1; 7 positions agree with TRBD1. Sample: PBMCs. CDR3 residues: CAIKAGGLNTEAFF. As DNA, the CDR3 is TGTGCAATCAAAGCAGGGGGATTGAACACTGAAGCTTTCTTT.